This TCR beta chain was sequenced in a study of molecular identifiers for immune sequencing clone quantification. TCRdb re-analysed the PCR reads in MiXCR, keeping a single row per CDR3 protein. The sample yields over 100,000 distinct CDR3 sequences, around 30% seen once. This CDR3 has 16 residues. Germline-derived CDR1 and CDR2 are MNHEY and SVGEGT. The V end was cut by 5 bases, the J end by 6 bases, with 22 bases between. The specimen sequenced was naive CD8+ T cells from blood, with Jurkat cell RNA spiked in. Subset described: FACS-sorted CD8+CD4-CCR7+CD45RA+ naive T cells. The V gene is TRBV6-2 or TRBV6-3, the J gene TRBJ1-1; D is possibly TRBD1 (5 bases). The sequence derives from a human donor in good health. Some libraries in this study had Jurkat cell RNA spiked in. In nucleotides, the CDR3 is TGTGCCAGCAGTCCCATCAGGGTGAGGCGGGACGCTGAAGCTTTCTTT. It specifies CASSPIRVRRDAEAFF.